This TCR beta chain emerged from a study of T cell changes during pregnancy in multiple sclerosis. Assay used: immunoSEQ multiplex PCR; TCRdb lists only in-frame clones, some missing. Among fewer than 80,000 clones listed, approximately 95% were seen once. V lost 3 bases to trimming and J lost 3 bases, with 13 bases between them. The CDR3 has 15 residues. CDR1 and CDR2 (germline): MDHEN, SYDVKM. This specimen consisted of CD4+ T cells from peripheral blood mononuclear cells, obtained after pregnancy. The origin of this receptor is a female donor with multiple sclerosis, enrolled in a pregnancy study. This rearrangement joins TRBV28 to TRBJ2-3, with D perhaps TRBD1 (6 bases). CDR3 sequence: CASSLDSRRTDTQYF. The CDR3 region has the DNA TGTGCCAGCAGTTTGGACAGTCGGCGAACAGATACGCAGTATTTT.